Below, 20 T cell receptor beta chains from the same sample are listed, as sequenced in a study of T cell repertoires in cytomegalovirus infection (dated by TCRdb to about 2019). Instrument used: Illumina HiSeq 1500. TCRdb redid the processing of the public reads, applying fastp at Q25 and MiXCR, and retained in-frame beta chains. Records with the same CDR3 protein are collapsed into one entry carrying the most frequent genes and DNA. The sample records around 260,000 distinct CDR3 sequences, about 23% of which are singletons. Of the sample, over 11% falls within the top ten clones. The sample comprised PBMCs. These receptors all come from a human donor in good health (CMV status not recorded). Some clones in this sample may be carry-over from other donors' samples.

This clonotype has only a few counts. The chain employs TRBV7-6 and TRBJ2-1, with 10 positions matching TRBD2. This CDR3 comprises 16 residues. V gave up 1 base and J gave up 4 bases; unmatched junction bases: 4. Germline assignment: CDR1 SGHVS and CDR2 FNYEAQ. This CDR3 is CASSLESSGSYNEQFF. In DNA form, the CDR3 reads TGTGCCAGCAGCTTAGAGTCTAGCGGGAGTTACAATGAGCAGTTCTTC.

The chain recombines TRBV5-1 with TRBJ2-2, with D tentatively TRBD2 (5 bases). Trimming took 0 bases from V and 7 from J, leaving 10 bases between them. Germline V gives CDR1 SGHRS, CDR2 YFSETQ. The CDR3 covers 14 residues. CDR3 in amino acids: CASSLAEGIGELFF. The CDR3 nucleotides are TGCGCCAGCAGCTTGGCAGAGGGAATCGGGGAGCTGTTTTTT.

In its sample, this clonotype was seen a few times. This chain connects TRBV6-1 to TRBJ2-1; maybe TRBD2 (6 bases). Trimming removed 4 bases from V and 3 bases from J, with 13 bases in between. This CDR3 is built from 15 residues. Germline V lookup: CDR1 MNHNS, CDR2 SASEGT. CDR3 loop: CASSVRRDLYNEQFF. CDR3 bases: TGTGCCAGCAGTGTACGGCGGGACCTCTACAATGAGCAGTTCTTC.

In its sample, this clonotype was seen a few times. The CDR3 region has the DNA TGTGCCAGCAGTGAAGGAACCGCCTCGGGGGAGCTGTTTTTT. Translating gives CASSEGTASGELFF. The chain employs TRBV2 and TRBJ2-2, with D unclear. The CDR3 has 14 residues. V was cut by 1 base and J by 8 bases, with 11 bases left in between. Germline-derived CDR1 and CDR2 are SNHLY and FYNNEI.

This clonotype has at least ten counts. The chain is built from TRBV7-8 and TRBJ1-2; 12 bases align to TRBD1. V lost 4 bases to trimming and J lost 3 bases; unmatched junction nucleotides: 6. The length of the CDR3 is 16 residues. Per the germline V gene, CDR1 is SGHVS and CDR2 is FQNEAQ. The DNA for the CDR3 is TGTGCCAGCAGCTGGGACAGGGGGCGAGTCGACTATGGCTACACCTTC. Its protein product is CASSWDRGRVDYGYTF.

This clonotype was found many times. V gene TRBV7-2 combines with J gene TRBJ2-7; D not resolved. Germline V gene data show CDR1 as SGHTA and CDR2 as FQGNSA. Between the trimmed V and J ends, which lost 1 base and 2 bases, there was a span of 12 bases. This CDR3 has 15 amino acids. The CDR3 sequence: CASSLGFSPAYEQYF. CDR3 DNA sequence: TGTGCCAGCAGCTTAGGGTTTTCTCCGGCCTACGAGCAGTACTTC.

On this clonotype itself: Compared with germline, one end of the junction differs, possibly owing to a read error. The chain uses TRBV7-2 and TRBJ1-1; no definite D call. Germline CDR1 reads SGHTA; CDR2 reads FQGNSA. The CDR3 loop spans 14 amino acids. The CDR3 DNA follows: TGTGGCAGCAGCTTGGGCCGAAGTAACACTGAAGCTTTCTTT. It encodes CGSSLGRSNTEAFF.

The gene calls are TRBV20-1 and TRBJ1-5; weak D call: TRBD1 (6 bases). Germline V gene data show CDR1 as DFQATT and CDR2 as SNEGSKA (reference sequence). This CDR3 is 15 amino acids long. Trimming took 1 base from V and 5 from J, leaving 15 bases between them. Written as DNA, the CDR3 is TGCAGTGCTAGAGTCCCGGGGGCGATCGATCAGCCCCAGCATTTT. Its translation is CSARVPGAIDQPQHF.

This clonotype has only a few counts. The chain employs TRBV6-1 and TRBJ2-5; 8 bases map to TRBD2. Germline V gene sequence: CDR1 MNHNS, CDR2 SASEGT. This CDR3 comprises 14 residues. V dropped 1 base and J dropped 5; count of bases not matched to a gene: 3. This chain's CDR3 is CASSEGSSGETQYF. The CDR3 region has the DNA TGTGCCAGCAGTGAAGGATCTAGCGGGGAGACCCAGTACTTC.

This clonotype was found many times. This chain connects TRBV7-2 to TRBJ1-2; 7 bases are a match to TRBD1. This CDR3 is built from 13 residues. Germline-derived CDR1 and CDR2 are SGHTA and FQGNSA. The V gene end was trimmed by 5 bases and the J gene end by 4 bases; junction bases not matched to a gene: 4. The chain's CDR3 is CASSRDRVYGYTF. CDR3 bases: TGTGCCAGCAGCCGCGACAGGGTCTATGGCTACACCTTC.

The chain joins TRBV7-6 to TRBJ1-1; the D is unclear. The CDR3 is 13 amino acids. V was trimmed by 4 bases and J by 2 bases, leaving 8 bases between them. Germline assignment: CDR1 SGHVS and CDR2 FNYEAQ. CDR3 sequence reads: CASSSEGNTEAFF. CDR3 in DNA: TGTGCCAGCAGCTCGGAAGGCAACACTGAAGCTTTCTTT.

The chain uses TRBV6-5 and TRBJ2-3; D could derive from TRBD1 or TRBD2 (6 bases each). Germline CDR1 MNHEY, CDR2 SVGAGI. The CDR3 is 16 amino acids. V was shortened by 2 bases and J by 3 bases, with 15 bases between the two germline ends. CDR3 nucleotides: TGTGCCAGCAGTTACCACAGGGTAGGGGGGACAGATACGCAGTATTTT. Protein product: CASSYHRVGGTDTQYF.

This chain connects TRBV6-6 to TRBJ2-7, with TRBD1 as a possible D gene (5 bases). V was cut by 6 bases and J by 5 bases, with 14 bases left in between. The CDR3 length is 13 residues. Germline CDR1 is MNHNY and CDR2 is SVGAGI (reference sequence). CDR3 DNA: TGTGCCAGCAGGGGCGTGGGGCACCACGAGCAGTACTTC. It codes for CASRGVGHHEQYF.

The chain employs TRBV2 and TRBJ2-1, with 7 nucleotides matching TRBD2. Germline CDR1 SNHLY, CDR2 FYNNEI. The trim removed 11 bases at V and 0 bases at J, leaving 4 bases unmatched. CDR3 length: 13 residues. CDR3 sequence reads: CAGGGSSYNEQFF. In nucleotides, the CDR3 is TGTGCCGGGGGGGGTAGCTCCTACAATGAGCAGTTCTTC.

This clonotype was seen a few times. V gene TRBV28 combines with J gene TRBJ1-6, with 7 positions matching TRBD1. The germline V gene encodes CDR1 MDHEN and CDR2 SYDVKM. This CDR3 region has 15 residues. Losses at the gene ends were 6 bases for V and 10 bases for J; bases not matched to a gene: 12. CDR3 DNA sequence: TGTGCCAGCAGCCCCGAGGACAGGAGACGGTCACCCCTCCACTTT. It specifies CASSPEDRRRSPLHF.

Turning to this clonotype: A junction end diverges from the germline sequence, so it may reflect a read error. V gene TRBV20-1 combines with J gene TRBJ1-1, with 7 nucleotides matching TRBD1. Germline V CDR1 and CDR2: DFQATT, SNEGSKA (reference sequence). The CDR3 is 12 amino acids. The CDR3 nucleotides are TGCAGTGCTAGAACAGGGGAGACTGAAGCTTCCTTT. Amino acids: CSARTGETEASF.

This chain links TRBV28 with TRBJ1-2; 7 bases agree with TRBD1. CDR3 size: 17 residues. Germline CDR1 MDHEN, CDR2 SYDVKM. With V trimmed by 6 bases and J by 7 bases, 20 bases remained unmatched. The CDR3 DNA reads TGTGCCAGCAGCCCGCCCCTCCCTCTTGACAGGGCAAGTGGCTACACCTTC. It codes for CASSPPLPLDRASGYTF.

This clonotype has only a few counts. This chain links TRBV20-1 with TRBJ2-1, with 7 bases aligning to TRBD2. V lost 1 base, J lost 0 bases, and 12 bases stayed unmatched. Per germline, CDR1 DFQATT and CDR2 SNEGSKA (reference sequence). The CDR3 extends over 18 amino acids. DNA of the CDR3: TGCAGTGCTAGAGCAGCGCCTTCGCGGGGGAGCTCCTACAATGAGCAGTTCTTC. Its translation is CSARAAPSRGSSYNEQFF.

The rearrangement links TRBV7-8 to TRBJ2-1; perhaps TRBD2 as D (6 bases). Germline V gives CDR1 SGHVS, CDR2 FQNEAQ. CDR3 length: 16 residues. Trimming took 4 bases from V and 4 from J, leaving 17 bases between them. The CDR3 here is CASSSPGVKGYNEQFF. As DNA, the CDR3 is TGTGCCAGCAGCTCCCCGGGGGTTAAGGGATACAATGAGCAGTTCTTC.

V usage is TRBV7-4 and J usage is TRBJ2-3; 8 positions agree with TRBD2. The CDR3 covers 15 residues. Trimming cost V 5 bases and J 1 base; bases outside gene matches: 5. Per germline, CDR1 SGHVT and CDR2 SQSDAQ. The CDR3 coding sequence is TGTGCCAGCAGCCCATTAGCGGGACGCACAGATACGCAGTATTTT. This codes for CASSPLAGRTDTQYF.